The 5 T cell receptor beta chains given below trace back to one sample, sequenced in a study of T cell responses to AZD1222 COVID-19 vaccine. Using immunoSEQ multiplex PCR, the repertoire was profiled, and TCRdb retains in-frame clones only, with some absent. This sample has fewer than 150,000 clones, with 85% to 90% found just once. The sequencing used peripheral blood, collected 28 days after the second AZD1222 dose. The receptors here all came from an adult who received the AZD1222 COVID-19 vaccine.

The J gene is TRBJ1-1, the V gene TRBV28; D is ambiguous. The CDR3 length is 15 residues. Trimming left V 3 bases short and J 4 bases short, with 15 bases between. Looked up from germline, CDR1 is MDHEN and CDR2 is SYDVKM. The CDR3 sequence: CASSLIPLGSTEAFF. The DNA for the CDR3 is TGTGCCAGCAGTTTGATACCTCTGGGGAGCACTGAAGCTTTCTTT.

This rearrangement joins TRBV10-1 to TRBJ1-4; tentative D call: TRBD1 (5 bases). The CDR3 extends over 13 amino acids. Trimming pared 6 bases from V and 3 bases from J, leaving 8 bases between. Germline V lookup: CDR1 WNHNN, CDR2 SYGVQD (reference sequence). The CDR3 nucleotides read TGCGCCAGCAGAGACAGTGCTAATGAAAAACTGTTTTTT. This gives the protein CASRDSANEKLFF.

This sequence joins TRBV3-1 (or the pseudogene TRBV3-2) and TRBJ1-1, with D unclear. The germline V gene encodes CDR1 LGHDT and CDR2 YNNKEL (reference sequence). The CDR3 loop spans 13 amino acids. V dropped 2 bases and J dropped 6 bases, with 10 bases sitting between them. The CDR3 loop is CASSQPPSAEAFF. The CDR3 DNA reads TGTGCCAGCAGCCAACCCCCGTCAGCTGAAGCTTTCTTT.

The rearrangement joins TRBV28 to TRBJ2-1, with D perhaps matching TRBD1 or TRBD2 (6 bases each). There are 17 residues in the CDR3. Germline values: CDR1 MDHEN, CDR2 SYDVKM. Trimming pared 6 bases from V and 0 bases from J, leaving 18 bases between. CDR3 region: CASRAGIRDNSYNEQFF. The CDR3 bases are TGTGCCAGCAGGGCGGGGATCCGGGACAACTCCTACAATGAGCAGTTCTTC.

The gene calls are TRBV7-9 and TRBJ1-1; D call uncertain. V was pared by 1 base and J by 0 bases, with 12 bases between. The germline gives CDR1 SEHNR, CDR2 FQNEAQ (reference sequence). The CDR3 runs to 16 residues. CDR3 DNA sequence: TGTGCCAGCAGCTTAGTAGTCGGCCCCATGAACACTGAAGCTTTCTTT. The encoded protein is CASSLVVGPMNTEAFF.